These 12 T cell receptor beta chains were sequenced from one sample in a study of T cells in tuberculosis listed by TCRdb under 2018. PBMC were thawed, rested overnight, stained with a GMM-loaded CD1B tetramer, a Live/Dead dye and anti-CD3, and then sorted on a FACS Aria II. CD1B tetramers were loaded with C32 glucose monomycolate purified from Rhodococcus equi. Receptors were amplified or captured by the immunoSEQ multiplex PCR assay. Held by TCRdb, this immuneACCESS table contains in-frame sequences only and omits some clones. Under half of the omission traces to an unresolved V gene where checked; the cause of the rest is unknown. A total of 80,000 to 90,000 clones appear in this sample, approximately 90% of them only once. Clones ranked in the top ten supply approximately 1.9% of the sample. Sequencing input: CD1b-GMM tetramer-negative cells sorted from PBMCs. The cell subset or site label corresponds to: T cells not binding CD1B-GMM tetramer, sorted from same donor. The receptors come from an adult woman with latent tuberculosis.

This clone showed up just once. The chain is built from TRBV10-2 and TRBJ1-1; possible D gene TRBD1, 6 bases. The CDR3 length is 15 residues. The germline CDR1 and CDR2 sequences are WSHSY and SAAADI. The V gene lost 2 bases and the J gene lost 1 base, with 11 bases spanning the gap. The CDR3 sequence is CASSEDRTANTEAFF. The DNA of the CDR3 is TGCGCCAGCAGTGAGGATAGGACAGCGAACACTGAAGCTTTCTTT.

This sequence joins TRBV19 and TRBJ1-1; TRBD1 agrees at 11 bases. The CDR3 runs 14 residues. Germline lookup yields CDR1 LNHDA and CDR2 SQIVND (reference sequence). V lost 5 bases to trimming and J lost 5 bases; unmatched junction nucleotides: 4. CDR3 DNA sequence: TGTGCCAGTAGTCCGGGACAGGGGGTTACTGAAGCTTTCTTT. This codes for CASSPGQGVTEAFF.

This clone was detected once. The chain is built from TRBV5-6 and TRBJ2-3; D is unresolved. V was cut by 4 bases and J by 5 bases, with 11 bases left in between. The CDR3 covers 13 residues. CDR1 is SGHDT, CDR2 YYEEEE, per germline. The CDR3 region is CASSRLPKDTQYF. The DNA of the CDR3 is TGTGCCAGCAGCCGTCTACCAAAAGATACGCAGTATTTT.

This sequence joins TRBV19 and TRBJ2-4, with 8 bases fitting TRBD2. Per the germline V gene, CDR1 is LNHDA and CDR2 is SQIVND (reference sequence). The CDR3 length is 15 residues. The V gene end was trimmed by 0 bases and the J gene end by 8 bases; junction bases not matched to a gene: 6. The CDR3 region is CASSIENSGTDIQYF. The CDR3 bases are TGTGCCAGTAGTATAGAAAATAGCGGGACGGACATTCAGTACTTC.

In its sample, this clone was seen once. CDR3 residues: CASSLGGGPYEQYV. CDR3 nucleotide sequence: TGTGCCAGCAGTTTAGGTGGCGGTCCCTACGAGCAGTACGTC. The chain links TRBV28 to TRBJ2-7, with D unresolved. This CDR3 is 14 amino acids long. Germline lookup yields CDR1 MDHEN and CDR2 SYDVKM. V was shortened by 2 bases and J by 2 bases, with 10 bases between the two germline ends.

The chain employs TRBV6-5 and TRBJ1-4; no definite D call. This CDR3 is 14 amino acids long. Germline CDR1 MNHEY, CDR2 SVGAGI. V was clipped by 7 bases and J by 0 bases, with 9 bases between them. The CDR3 DNA reads as TGTGCCAGCACCCCCAGCGCAACTAATGAAAAACTGTTTTTT. Its protein product is CASTPSATNEKLFF.

Concerning this clone itself: One end of the junction varies from germline; a read error may be responsible. The rearrangement joins TRBV5-4 to TRBJ1-3; D ambiguous. CDR3 length: 14 residues. Per the germline V gene, CDR1 is SGHNT and CDR2 is YYREEE (reference sequence). CDR3 residues: CASSQMRDMITVDF. CDR3 nucleotide sequence: TGTGCCAGCAGCCAAATGAGGGATATGATAACAGTTGATTTT.

The chain links TRBV5-1 to TRBJ2-3; D not certain. This CDR3 comprises 12 residues. Between the trimmed V and J ends, which lost 1 base and 11 bases, there was a span of 11 bases. Germline V lookup: CDR1 SGHRS, CDR2 YFSETQ. In nucleotides, the CDR3 is TGCGCCAGCAGCTTGAGGCCGAGCGAGCAGTATTTT. Its translation: CASSLRPSEQYF. The full variable domain, rest sourced from reference TRBV5-1 and TRBJ2-3, is KAGVTQTPRYLIKTRGQQVTLSCSPISGHRSVSWYQQTPGQGLQFLFEYFSETQRNKGNFPGRFSGRQFSNSRSEMNVSTLELGDSALYLCASSLRPSEQYFGPGTRLTVL.

The V and J genes are TRBV9 and TRBJ1-1, with D perhaps TRBD1 (6 bases). V shed 4 bases and J shed 0 bases, with 16 bases lying between them. The CDR3 runs to 16 residues. Germline V gives CDR1 SGDLS, CDR2 YYNGEE. The DNA of the CDR3 is TGTGCCAGCAGCCCCCGTGCGAGGACAGTGAACACTGAAGCTTTCTTT. Amino acid sequence: CASSPRARTVNTEAFF.

The genes are TRBV28 and TRBJ2-6, with TRBD1 identical over 9 bases. V dropped 5 bases and J dropped 2; count of bases not matched to a gene: 10. Germline V CDR1 and CDR2: MDHEN, SYDVKM. The CDR3 is made up of 18 amino acids. CDR3 DNA sequence: TGTGCCAGCAGTCCGGCGGGACAGGGAGGAGCTGGGGCCAACGTCCTGACTTTC. Protein sequence: CASSPAGQGGAGANVLTF.

This CDR3 reads CASSEGGWVEQFF. Written as DNA, the CDR3 is TGTGCCAGCAGTGAGGGGGGTTGGGTTGAGCAGTTCTTC. V and J are TRBV2 and TRBJ2-1; possibly TRBD2 for D (6 bases). Trimming removed 3 bases at V and 9 bases at J, with 12 bases between. Germline CDR1 reads SNHLY; CDR2 reads FYNNEI. This CDR3 contains 13 residues. The full variable domain, in which reference TRBV2 and TRBJ2-1 provide the parts outside the CDR3, is EPEVTQTPSHQVTQMGQEVILRCVPISNHLYFYWYRQILGQKVEFLVSFYNNEISEKSEIFDDQFSVERPDGSNFTLKIRSTKLEDSAMYFCASSEGGWVEQFFGPGTRLTVL.

The V gene is TRBV10-2, the J gene TRBJ2-1; TRBD1 matches at 8 bases. The CDR3 runs 12 residues. CDR1 and CDR2 from the germline V gene are WSHSY and SAAADI. V shed 8 bases and J 5 bases; nucleotides not matched to a gene: 2. The CDR3 here is CASGTGHNEQFF. The CDR3 DNA reads as TGCGCCAGCGGGACAGGTCACAATGAGCAGTTCTTC.